A selection of T cell receptor beta chains follows, all from one sample in a study of T cells in Graves' hyperthyroidism and ophthalmopathy. MiXCR was run by TCRdb on the multiplex PCR reads, yielding one entry per CDR3 protein. The table has hundreds of thousands of distinct CDR3 sequences, about 15% seen once; the top ten hold 3.5% to 4.5%. Sequenced sample: blood. The origin of the receptors is a woman aged 40 to 49 with Graves' ophthalmopathy. CDR3s include the opening cysteine and the closing phenylalanine or tryptophan. D genes are given only for firm matches. Where a row states a size, it is once, few, many or the class of an expanded clone; other rows omit it.

J: TRBJ1-2; D: -; V: TRBV3-1; size: -; DNA: TGTGCCAGCAGCCAACAGGGAGACTATGGCTACGCCTTC; CDR3: CASSQQGDYGYAF
J: TRBJ2-2; D: TRBD2; V: TRBV7-7; size: many; DNA: TGTGCTAGCAGCAAGACTAGCGGAGTTACCGGGGAGCTGTTTTTT; CDR3: CASSKTSGVTGELFF
J: TRBJ1-1; D: TRBD1; V: TRBV5-6; size: few; DNA: TGTGCCAGCAGCTTGGGACAGGGGGCCCACACTGAAGCTTTCTTT; CDR3: CASSLGQGAHTEAFF
J: TRBJ2-2; D: TRBD2; V: TRBV5-1; size: -; DNA: TGCGCCAGCAGCCTGACTAGCGGGTATAGCACCGGGGAGCTGTTTTTT; CDR3: CASSLTSGYSTGELFF
J: TRBJ1-2; D: -; V: TRBV27; size: many; DNA: TGTGCCAGCAGTTTTTACCGAACAGGGTACGATGGCTACACCTTC; CDR3: CASSFYRTGYDGYTF
J: TRBJ2-1; D: TRBD2; V: TRBV6-2/TRBV6-3; size: -; DNA: TGTGCCAGCAGTTACGTCGCGGGAGTCCAATACAATGAGCAGTTCTTC; CDR3: CASSYVAGVQYNEQFF
J: TRBJ2-5; D: TRBD1; V: TRBV15; size: many; DNA: TGTGCCACCAGCAGAGTCGGACAGGGTGGAGAGACCCAGTACTTC; CDR3: CATSRVGQGGETQYF
J: TRBJ2-5; D: -; V: TRBV28; size: many; DNA: TGTGCCAGCAGCCGGGACCCTTTCCAAGAGACCCAGTACTTC; CDR3: CASSRDPFQETQYF
J: TRBJ2-7; D: TRBD2; V: TRBV4-1; size: many; DNA: TGCGCCAGCAGCCACCCGGGCGGGGGGCAGTACGAGCAGTACTTC; CDR3: CASSHPGGGQYEQYF
J: TRBJ1-1; D: -; V: TRBV7-2; size: many; DNA: TGTGCCAGCAGCTTAGCGCCAGGCAACCTTAACACTGAAGCTTTCTTT; CDR3: CASSLAPGNLNTEAFF
J: TRBJ1-1; D: -; V: TRBV27; size: many; DNA: TGTGCCAGCAGTTTGGGACTCCCGAACACTGAAGCTTTCTTT; CDR3: CASSLGLPNTEAFF
J: TRBJ2-7; D: TRBD2; V: TRBV24-1; size: -; DNA: TGTGCCACCAGTGATTTTGGGGCGACTAGCGGGAGACGCTACGAGCAGTACTTC; CDR3: CATSDFGATSGRRYEQYF
J: TRBJ1-5; D: TRBD1; V: TRBV28; size: many; DNA: TGTGCCAGCAGTCCCGGGACAGGGTGGGAGAAGCCCCAGCATTTT; CDR3: CASSPGTGWEKPQHF
J: TRBJ1-1; D: -; V: TRBV5-6; size: many; DNA: TGTGCCAGCAGGGACTGGGGTTGGGATGAAGCTTTCTTT; CDR3: CASRDWGWDEAFF
J: TRBJ1-1; D: TRBD1; V: TRBV7-6; size: -; DNA: TGTGCCAGCAGCTTAGGGGGGACAGGGGTCGATAGTGAAGCTTTCTTT; CDR3: CASSLGGTGVDSEAFF
J: TRBJ2-7; D: -; V: TRBV6-5; size: many; DNA: TGTGCCAGCAGTTACCGTTCCAGTGGGGGCGAGCAGTACTTC; CDR3: CASSYRSSGGEQYF
J: TRBJ2-6; D: TRBD2; V: TRBV4-3; size: few; DNA: TGCGCCGCGGGGGACCCCCTCTCTGGGGCCAACGTCCTGACTTTC; CDR3: CAAGDPLSGANVLTF
J: TRBJ2-5; D: -; V: TRBV6-1; size: -; DNA: TGTGCCAGCAGACCTACCTCAGGGGCGGAGACCCAGTACTTC; CDR3: CASRPTSGAETQYF
J: TRBJ2-7; D: -; V: TRBV28; size: many; DNA: TGTGCCAGCAGTCCGTCTACGGGGATGAGTTACGAGCAGTACTTC; CDR3: CASSPSTGMSYEQYF
J: TRBJ1-2; D: -; V: TRBV9; size: many; DNA: TGTGCCAGCAGCGTAGGGCCGGGGGCGGAGAATGGCTACACCTTC; CDR3: CASSVGPGAENGYTF
J: TRBJ2-7; D: TRBD2; V: TRBV4-3; size: few; DNA: TGCGCCAGCAGCCAGGGTCTGACTAGCGGGAGACGCGAGCAGTACTTC; CDR3: CASSQGLTSGRREQYF
J: TRBJ2-7; D: -; V: TRBV6-2/TRBV6-3; size: -; DNA: TGTGCCAGCGAAAAGCCTACGGGGGCCTCCTACGAGCAGTACTTC; CDR3: CASEKPTGASYEQYF
J: TRBJ1-3; D: -; V: TRBV7-8; size: many; DNA: TGTGCCAGCAGCTTAGTGCGGACATCCCTTACTGGAAACACCATATATTTT; CDR3: CASSLVRTSLTGNTIYF
J: TRBJ2-5; D: TRBD1; V: TRBV7-9; size: -; DNA: TGTGCCAGCAGCTCGAGGGACAGGGGATTTTGGGAGACCCAGTACTTC; CDR3: CASSSRDRGFWETQYF
J: TRBJ1-1; D: -; V: TRBV3-1; size: -; DNA: TGTGCCAGCAGCCAAGATAAAAGTATGGTCCTCCGGGGGAGTGCTTTCTTT; CDR3: CASSQDKSMVLRGSAFF
J: TRBJ2-6; D: -; V: TRBV5-4; size: few; DNA: TGTGCCAGCAGCTTGGCGCCACGCAGCGCTGGGGCCAACGTCCTGACTTTC; CDR3: CASSLAPRSAGANVLTF
J: TRBJ2-2; D: TRBD2; V: TRBV9; size: once; DNA: TGTGCCAGCAGCGTGACTAGCGGGATGGGGTTCACCGGGGAGCTGTTTTTT; CDR3: CASSVTSGMGFTGELFF
J: TRBJ1-2; D: -; V: TRBV12-3/TRBV12-4; size: many; DNA: TGTGCCAGCAGTCCAGACGTGGGGGACTATGGCTACACCTTC; CDR3: CASSPDVGDYGYTF
J: TRBJ1-5; D: -; V: TRBV12-5; size: many; DNA: TGTGCTAGTGTTAAGGACACTAGCAATCAGCCCCAGCATTTT; CDR3: CASVKDTSNQPQHF
J: TRBJ1-2; D: -; V: TRBV24-1; size: -; DNA: TGTGCCACCAGTGACGGAGGGTACTATGGCTACACCTTC; CDR3: CATSDGGYYGYTF
J: TRBJ2-1; D: TRBD2; V: TRBV27; size: many; DNA: TGTGCCAGCAGCACGGGACTAGCGGGAGGAGGTTGGTTCTTC; CDR3: CASSTGLAGGGWFF
J: TRBJ1-1; D: -; V: TRBV7-3; size: -; DNA: TGTGCCAGCAGCTCCTCACCGGAACACACTGAAGCTTTCTTT; CDR3: CASSSSPEHTEAFF
J: TRBJ2-2; D: -; V: TRBV25-1; size: many; DNA: TGTGCCAGCAAAACAACCGGGGAGCTGTTTTTT; CDR3: CASKTTGELFF
J: TRBJ1-1; D: -; V: TRBV18; size: few; DNA: TGTGCCAGCTTAGCGACGGGGGGGAACACTGAAGCTTTCTTT; CDR3: CASLATGGNTEAFF